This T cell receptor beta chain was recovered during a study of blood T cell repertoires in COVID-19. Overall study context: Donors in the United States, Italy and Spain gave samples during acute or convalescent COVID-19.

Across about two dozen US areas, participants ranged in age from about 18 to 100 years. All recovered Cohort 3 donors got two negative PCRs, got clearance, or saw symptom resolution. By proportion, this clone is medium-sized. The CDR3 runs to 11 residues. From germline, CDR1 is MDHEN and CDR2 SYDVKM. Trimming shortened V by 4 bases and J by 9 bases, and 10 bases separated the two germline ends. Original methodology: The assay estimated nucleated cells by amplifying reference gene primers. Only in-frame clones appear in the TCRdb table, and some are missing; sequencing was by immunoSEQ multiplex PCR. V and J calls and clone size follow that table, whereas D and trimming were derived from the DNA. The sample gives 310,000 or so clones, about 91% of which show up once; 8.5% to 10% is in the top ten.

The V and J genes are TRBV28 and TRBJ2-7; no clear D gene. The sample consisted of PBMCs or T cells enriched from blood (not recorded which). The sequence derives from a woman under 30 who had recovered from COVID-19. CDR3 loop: CASSSSHMQYF. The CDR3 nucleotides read TGTGCCAGCAGTTCCAGTCACATGCAGTACTTC.